The entry below describes one TCR beta chain. Its target antigen remains unknown. Base qualities are not recorded, but no much larger clone differs from it by a single base. Other DNA sequences in this sample translate to the same CDR3. The trim is 4 bases for V and 2 bases for J, with a gap of 6 bases between the germline ends. The CDR3, cysteine through phenylalanine, is 14 amino acids long. Just CDR3 DNA is preserved here, 42 bases in frame from base 1. The germline V gene yields MNHEY for CDR1 and SVGAGI for CDR2. These data are taken from a study of T cell responses to AZD1222 COVID-19 vaccine (dated by TCRdb to about 2021). General notes on the study: TCR sequencing was performed for roughly 240 trial participants, of whom roughly 200 were given two doses of AZD1222 and 26 were given two doses of MenACWY control vaccine. Trial participants were enrolled into age subgroups of 18-55, 56-69 and 70-plus years, which contained roughly 140, 27 and 60 TCR-sequenced participants, respectively.

The investigation overall reported the following: Reportedly, almost half of the unique spike-specific TCRs recognized epitopes lying outside the regions that are mutated in the B.1.351 and B.1.1.7 variants. The vaccine-associated CD4 TCRs covered the entire spike protein, and the dominant responses fell in regions 160-218 and 743-854. Most participants were white British and females outnumbered males, and the authors suggested that clonal diversity may have been underestimated. No day 14 peak-response samples were available, so repertoires were characterized only after the peak T cell response. Conclusions about previously exposed vaccinees are limited, since just a handful of AZD1222 recipients were seropositive for SARS-CoV-2 at baseline. After two AZD1222 doses, both the breadth and the depth of spike-specific TCRs were significantly higher than at day 0 and than in MenACWY recipients. The 56-69-year group was small, and its depth increase did not reach significance, likely because of low power.

The sample's time point label is to be understood as: about 28 days (+/-7) after the second vaccine dose. The sample's treatment or condition, from its label and the paper: meningococcal conjugate vaccine given as trial control. The vaccinee samples were drawn from two UK trials, COV001 and COV002, one of which was a single-blind randomized controlled phase 2/3 trial testing AZD1222 (ChAdOx1 nCoV-19) in healthy adults. For TCRbeta chain sequencing, PBMC samples were collected from trial participants at day 0 and at day 28 after the second dose. The CDR3 regions of human TCRbeta chains were analyzed by immunosequencing. As for the authors' bioinformatics: TCRs in the repertoires were matched against a reference library of SARS-CoV-2-specific TCRs that had been generated with the MIRA antigen-specificity platform. Breadth was defined as the fraction of unique TCRs that were SARS-CoV-2-associated. Depth was defined as the fraction of total T cells that were SARS-CoV-2-associated. Using the MIRA data, every spike-specific TCR was mapped to the spike region that the TCR reacted to and assigned to either a CD4 or a CD8 class. Log10-transformed breadth and depth values were compared by one-way ANOVA with Sidak's multiple comparisons tests. In TCRdb, the immuneACCESS table is reduced to in-frame sequences with V and J assigned. These tables do not hold every clone; where another copy was compared, an unresolved V gene accounts for under half, and the others remain unexplained. That table is the source of V, J and clone size, and D and trimming were worked out from the DNA. Here the sample has around 150,000 clones; almost 85% occur a single time. The ten largest clones represent around 7.9% of the sample.

This chain joins TRBV6-5 to TRBJ1-6, with the D gene call left open. The specimen was peripheral blood, collected 28 days after the second dose of the MenACWY control vaccine. The TCR sequence derives from an adult who received the MenACWY meningococcal vaccine as a control. CDR3 reads: CASSSGPYNSPLHF. The DNA sequence is as follows: TGTGCCAGCAGTTCCGGGCCCTATAATTCACCCCTCCACTTT.